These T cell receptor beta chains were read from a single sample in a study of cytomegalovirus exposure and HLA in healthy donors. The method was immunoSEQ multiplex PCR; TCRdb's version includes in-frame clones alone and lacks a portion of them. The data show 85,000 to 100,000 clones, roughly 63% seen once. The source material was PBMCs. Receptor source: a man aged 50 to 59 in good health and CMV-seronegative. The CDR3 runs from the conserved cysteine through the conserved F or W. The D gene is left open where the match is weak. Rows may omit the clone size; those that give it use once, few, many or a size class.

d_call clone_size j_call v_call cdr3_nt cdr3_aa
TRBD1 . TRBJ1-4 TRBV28 TGTGCCAGCCGGGACAGGGGGAATGAAAAACTGTTTTTT CASRDRGNEKLFF
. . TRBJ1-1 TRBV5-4 TGTGCCAGCAGCTTGGCAGTCATGAACACTGAAGCTTTCTTT CASSLAVMNTEAFF
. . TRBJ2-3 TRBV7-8 TGTGCCAGCAGCTGGGAGGCGAGGACAGATACGCAGTATTTT CASSWEARTDTQYF
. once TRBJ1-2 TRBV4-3 TGCGCCAGCAGCCCGGGGTTCGACTATGGCTACACCTTC CASSPGFDYGYTF
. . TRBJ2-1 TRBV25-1 TGTGCCAGCACCCCTCACGGTTCAAGCTCCTACAATGAGCAGTTCTTC CASTPHGSSSYNEQFF
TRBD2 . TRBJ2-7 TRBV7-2 TGTGCCAGCAGCCGGGGACTAGCGGGGGTAGGACAGTACTTC CASSRGLAGVGQYF
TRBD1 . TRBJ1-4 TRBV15 TGTGCCACCAGCAGAGTTAGGGGGCGTGAAAAACTGTTTTTT CATSRVRGREKLFF
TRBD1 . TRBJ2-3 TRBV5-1 TGCGCCAGCAGCTTGGGCGGGACAGGGTTTACAGATACGCAGTATTTT CASSLGGTGFTDTQYF
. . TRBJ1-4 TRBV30 TGTGCCTGGAGGGGGGGGACCATACTGAGGGAAAAACTGTTTTTT CAWRGGTILREKLFF
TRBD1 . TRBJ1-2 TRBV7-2 TGTGCCAGCAGCTTAGGGCAGGGGGCGCATGGCTACACCTTC CASSLGQGAHGYTF
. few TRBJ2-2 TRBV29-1 TGCAGCGCCCAACGGGGGGCGGGGTACACCGGGGAGCTGTTTTTT CSAQRGAGYTGELFF
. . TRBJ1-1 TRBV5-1 TGCGCCAGCAGCGGAGACACTGAAGCTTTCTTT CASSGDTEAFF
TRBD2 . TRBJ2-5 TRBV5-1 TGCGCCAGCAGCTTGTCTAGCGGGACGGGGGCGACCCAGTACTTC CASSLSSGTGATQYF
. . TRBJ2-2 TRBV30 TGTGCCTGGAATTTCGGGAACACCGGGGAGCTGTTTTTT CAWNFGNTGELFF
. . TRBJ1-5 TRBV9 TGTGCCAGCAGCGGCCAGGCGAACAATCAGCCCCAGCATTTT CASSGQANNQPQHF
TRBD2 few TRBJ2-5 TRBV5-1 TGCGCCAGCAGCCGCGGGAGTGGGGTCACCCAAGAGACCCAGTACTTC CASSRGSGVTQETQYF